This entry lists 21 T cell receptor beta chains sequenced from one sample in a study of blood T cells in healthy people across ages. A second about 7 to 11 cycle PCR used barcoded and J-beta primers. TCRdb reanalysed the 5' RACE reads using MiXCR and keeps one entry per CDR3 protein. The sample gives some 900,000 distinct CDR3 sequences, around 26% of which show up once; around 15% is in the top ten. The sample consisted of blood. These receptors all come from an elderly woman in good health.

This clonotype has a count of ten or more. The chain carries TRBV24-1 and TRBJ2-6; D is uncertain. V lost 2 bases and J lost 0, with 4 bases in between. CDR3 length equals 15 residues. The V gene's germline CDR1 is KGHDR and CDR2 SFDVKD. In DNA, the CDR3 is TGTGCCACCAGTGATTGGGGCTCTGGGGCCAACGTCCTGACTTTC. Amino acids: CATSDWGSGANVLTF.

This clonotype was observed a few times. The J gene is TRBJ2-1, the V gene TRBV10-3, with TRBD1 matching over 8 bases. CDR3 length: 14 residues. Germline V CDR1 and CDR2: ENHRY, SYGVKD. V dropped 6 bases and J dropped 7; count of bases not matched to a gene: 8. In DNA, the CDR3 is TGTGCCATCAGAAAGACAGGGGAGAGGAATGAGCAGTTCTTC. It encodes CAIRKTGERNEQFF.

Many counts were recorded for this clonotype. The chain joins TRBV12-3 or TRBV12-4 to TRBJ2-5; 9 nucleotides agree with TRBD1. CDR3 size: 14 residues. V was pared by 5 bases and J by 4 bases, with 5 bases of the junction left unmatched. The CDR3 protein is CASSATGGRETQYF. Here the CDR3 DNA reads TGTGCCAGCAGTGCCACAGGGGGCAGAGAGACCCAGTACTTC.

This sequence joins TRBV7-2 and TRBJ1-1, with 7 bases that match TRBD1. The CDR3 is 19 residues long. V was pared by 0 bases and J by 0 bases, with 13 bases of the junction left unmatched. Germline-derived CDR1 and CDR2 are SGHTA and FQGNSA. Here the CDR3 reads CASSLALGRGYGMNTEAFF. DNA for the CDR3: TGTGCCAGCAGCTTAGCGTTGGGCAGGGGGTACGGCATGAACACTGAAGCTTTCTTT.

This clonotype was seen once. One end of the junction does not line up with germline, which may come from a read error. The chain recombines TRBV11-3 with TRBJ2-1, with D possibly being TRBD2 (6 bases). Germline CDR1 and CDR2: SGHNT and YENEEA. There are 15 residues in the CDR3. The CDR3 nucleotides read TGTGCCAGCAGCGCAGCGACTAGTTCCTACAATGAGCGGTTCTTC. Translation gives CASSAATSSYNERFF.

V usage is TRBV28 and J usage is TRBJ1-2; D call uncertain. Germline V gene lookup returns CDR1 MDHEN and CDR2 SYDVKM. CDR3 length: 11 residues. Trimming took 6 bases from V and 7 from J, leaving 9 bases between them. The CDR3: CASRDDPGYTF. CDR3 DNA sequence: TGTGCCAGCAGGGATGACCCTGGCTACACCTTC.

The chain has TRBV5-6 and TRBJ2-7; D is possibly TRBD2 (5 bases). The J call is uncertain, as TRBJ2-5 better fits the DNA end. The germline V gene encodes CDR1 SGHDT and CDR2 YYEEEE. This CDR3 has 15 amino acids. In DNA, the CDR3 is TGTGCCAGCAGCTTGCGGGATACGGTCGCGAAGACCCAGTACTTC. Encoded protein: CASSLRDTVAKTQYF.

This clonotype appeared a few times. The rearrangement uses TRBV7-7 and TRBJ2-5; TRBD2 aligns across 15 bases. The junction had 5 bases not matched to a gene; V was cut back by 5 bases and J by 4 bases. Germline assignment: CDR1 SSHAT and CDR2 FNYEAQ (reference sequence). CDR3 length: 16 residues. In nucleotides, the CDR3 is TGTGCCAGCAGCAAGGGACTAGCGGGGGGTTCAGAGACCCAGTACTTC. This gives the protein CASSKGLAGGSETQYF.

The chain links TRBV15 to TRBJ2-7; 10 bases fit TRBD2. This CDR3 contains 16 residues. Trimming removed 4 bases from V and 7 bases from J; junction bases left unmatched: 13. Germline values: CDR1 LNHNV, CDR2 YYDKDF (reference sequence). CDR3 bases: TGTGCCACCAGCAAATTACTAGCGGGGCGCGACAATGAGCAGTACTTC. This sequence encodes CATSKLLAGRDNEQYF.

This clonotype was found many times. The CDR3 DNA is TGTGCCAGCAGCTTGGAAGGGGCGCGAAACACTGAAGCTTTCTTT. It translates to CASSLEGARNTEAFF. The J gene is TRBJ1-1, the V gene TRBV5-4, with D perhaps TRBD1 (5 bases). Germline V lookup: CDR1 SGHNT, CDR2 YYREEE (reference sequence). V lost 0 bases, J lost 2 bases, and 11 bases lay in between. The CDR3 has 15 amino acids. The whole variable domain, filled in from reference TRBV5-4 and TRBJ1-1, reads ETGVTQSPTHLIKTRGQQVTLRCSSQSGHNTVSWYQQALGQGPQFIFQYYREEENGRGNFPPRFSGLQFPNYSSELNVNALELDDSALYLCASSLEGARNTEAFFGQGTRLTVV.

This chain links TRBV7-9 with TRBJ2-7; 8 nucleotides agree with TRBD1. Per germline, CDR1 SEHNR and CDR2 FQNEAQ (reference sequence). The J segment lost 7 bases and the V segment lost 1 base, leaving 9 bases of the junction unmatched. This CDR3 is 15 amino acids long. CDR3 amino acids: CASSLGDRGVEEQYF. The CDR3 nucleotides are TGTGCCAGCAGCTTAGGCGACAGGGGAGTCGAAGAGCAGTACTTC.

V gene TRBV7-9 combines with J gene TRBJ1-4; TRBD1 matches 7 bases. V gave up 5 bases and J gave up 8 bases; unmatched junction bases: 11. Germline assignment: CDR1 SEHNR and CDR2 FQNEAQ (reference sequence). The CDR3 sequence is 15 residues long. CDR3 in DNA: TGTGCCAGCAGCCCCACCACAGGGGATTCGGAAAAACTGTTTTTT. Protein sequence: CASSPTTGDSEKLFF.

The rearrangement links TRBV12-3 or TRBV12-4 to TRBJ2-2; D is ambiguous. Trimming stripped 6 bases from V and 4 bases from J, with 9 bases between. The CDR3 contains 13 residues. The CDR3 loop is CASRSLSTGELFF. CDR3 DNA sequence: TGTGCCAGCAGAAGTCTTAGCACCGGGGAGCTGTTTTTT.

This clonotype occurred many times. The rearrangement uses TRBV5-1 and TRBJ2-3, with TRBD2 matching over 11 bases. CDR1 SGHRS and CDR2 YFSETQ come from the germline V gene. This CDR3 contains 14 residues. Trimming cost V 7 bases and J 3 bases; bases outside gene matches: 4. The CDR3 reads CASALAGGTDTQYF. The CDR3 DNA follows: TGCGCCAGCGCCCTAGCGGGGGGTACAGATACGCAGTATTTT.

Only a few counts were recorded for this clonotype. The chain employs TRBV20-1 and TRBJ1-1; 9 nucleotides match TRBD1. The CDR3 length is 15 residues. Germline assignment: CDR1 DFQATT and CDR2 SNEGSKA (reference sequence). Unmatched junction bases numbered 12, after V lost 4 bases and J lost 6 bases. In DNA form, the CDR3 reads TGCAGTGCTACAGGGACAGGGAGGTCAAACCCTGAAGCTTTCTTT. Residues: CSATGTGRSNPEAFF.

In its sample, this clonotype was seen many times. V gene TRBV20-1 combines with J gene TRBJ2-7, with 9 bases aligning to TRBD2. The V segment lost 0 bases and the J segment 2 bases; nucleotides outside the gene matches: 8. Germline CDR1 is DFQATT and CDR2 is SNEGSKA (reference sequence). The CDR3 has 16 residues. CDR3 region: CSARDDGAGGPYEQYF. As DNA, the CDR3 is TGCAGTGCTAGAGATGACGGAGCGGGGGGACCCTACGAGCAGTACTTC.

The chain has TRBV12-3 or TRBV12-4 and TRBJ2-3; 8 bases fit TRBD2. J was trimmed by 3 bases and V by 5 bases; bases with no gene match: 7. The CDR3 extends over 15 amino acids. This chain's CDR3 is CASSPRLARTDTQYF. CDR3 nucleotide sequence: TGTGCCAGCAGTCCCCGACTAGCGAGAACAGATACGCAGTATTTT.

This rearrangement joins TRBV10-1 to TRBJ2-5, with TRBD1 matching 7 bases. The germline CDR1 and CDR2 sequences are WNHNN and SYGVQD (reference sequence). This CDR3 is 13 amino acids long. V was pared by 3 bases and J by 6 bases, with 4 bases of the junction left unmatched. CDR3 sequence reads: CASSDRGSQTQYF. In DNA, the CDR3 is TGCGCCAGCAGTGACAGGGGGTCGCAGACCCAGTACTTC.

This clonotype was seen at least ten times. The V call is TRBV7-8, the J call TRBJ2-1, with no clear D. The CDR3 spans 18 residues. The V gene lost 5 bases and the J gene lost 1 base, with 21 bases spanning the gap. Germline CDR1 is SGHVS and CDR2 is FQNEAQ. The CDR3 DNA sequence: TGTGCCAGCAGCCTCGTGGGCGCGACTCACGGATCCTACAATGAGCAGTTCTTC. Amino acids: CASSLVGATHGSYNEQFF.

Points on this clonotype: A much larger clone differs from this one at a single base, so this may be a read error. The CDR3 ends on some other residue instead of the conserved phenylalanine or tryptophan, so this is likely a read error. The chain joins TRBV9 to TRBJ2-1, with 8 bases lining up with TRBD1. With 4 bases clipped from V and 5 bases from J, the junction kept 8 bases outside the gene matches. Germline-derived CDR1 and CDR2 are SGDLS and YYNGEE. CDR3 size: 15 residues. For the CDR3, the DNA is TGTGCCAGCAGCCCGCGGACAGGGTGGAACAATGAGCAGTTCTGC. Protein sequence: CASSPRTGWNNEQFC.

About this clonotype: A much larger clone lies a single base off, so this may be a read error. The chain combines TRBV2 with TRBJ2-3, with no clear D. This CDR3 region has 15 residues. Germline lookup yields CDR1 SNHLY and CDR2 FYNNEI. The V end was cut by 8 bases, the J end by 2 bases, with 17 bases between. The CDR3 nucleotides are TGTGCCAGCGGCGGTACCCCTTCGGTCACAGATACGCAGTATTTT. Its translation: CASGGTPSVTDTQYF.